This entry features one TCR beta chain sequence. This entry is derived from a study of blood T cell repertoires in COVID-19. Study as a whole: Italy, Spain and the United States were the sources of the convalescent and acute COVID-19 samples. The analysed material was cDNA or gDNA that came from T cells, B-cell-depleted T cells, or PBMCs.

Looked up from germline, CDR1 is SGHRS and CDR2 is YFSETQ. The CDR3 runs to 16 residues. The V segment lost 5 bases and the J segment 1 base; nucleotides outside the gene matches: 7. Methods used by the authors: The assay estimated nucleated cells by amplifying reference gene primers. Using immunoSEQ multiplex PCR, the repertoire was profiled, and TCRdb retains in-frame clones only, with some absent. V and J calls and clone size are as listed in that table; D and trimming were resolved from the DNA. The sample contains around 99,000 clones, more than 65% of which appear only once. J is TRBJ2-2 and V is TRBV5-1, with 8 bases matching TRBD2. The receptor was isolated from an elderly woman with active or convalescent COVID-19. The specimen sequenced was peripheral blood. Here the CDR3 reads CASRAPSGGNTGELFF. CDR3 DNA: TGCGCCAGCAGAGCTCCCAGCGGGGGGAACACCGGGGAGCTGTTTTTT.